This note documents a single T cell receptor (beta chain) sequence. Membership in each cohort depended on participant-reported clinical history. Per the study methods: Estimation of nucleated cell counts relied on the amplification of reference gene primers. Measured with immunoSEQ multiplex PCR; TCRdb has only the in-frame clones, and not every one. That table supplies the V and J calls and clone size; D and trimming were determined from the DNA. The sample lists roughly 200,000 clones, about 81% occurring once. This sample was included in a study of blood T cell repertoires in COVID-19. Study as a whole: COVID-19 samples from acute and convalescent phases originated in the United States, Italy and Spain.

Sequenced material: PBMCs or T cells enriched from blood (not recorded which). This TCR came from a man aged 40-50 years who had recovered from COVID-19.

In DNA form, the CDR3 reads TGTGCCAGCAGCCAGGTGGCAGGGCGAACTTTCTTT. This sequence encodes CASSQVAGRTFF. The genes are TRBV3-1 (or the pseudogene TRBV3-2) and TRBJ1-1; D possibly corresponds to TRBD1 (5 bases). CDR1 and CDR2 from the germline V gene are LGHDT and YNNKEL (reference sequence). CDR3 length: 12 amino acids. V was trimmed by 3 bases and J by 12 bases, leaving 14 bases between them.